The next 21 T cell receptor beta chains were all read from a single sample in a study of CD4 T cells in relation to SARS-CoV-2 and coronaviruses. Their cognate antigens are unknown. Measured with immunoSEQ multiplex PCR; TCRdb has only the in-frame clones, and not every one. Here the sample spans under 30,000 clones, 60% to 85% being singletons. The unexposed donors gave CD4+ T cells in 2011-2018, prior to COVID-19. After roughly ten days of culture, CD4+ T cells were isolated. Material: CD4+ T cells from PBMCs, cultured in vitro. The receptors were gathered from a human donor in good health.

J is TRBJ2-1 and V is TRBV19, with D uncertain. Looked up from germline, CDR1 is LNHDA and CDR2 is SQIVND (reference sequence). CDR3 size: 11 residues. The V end lost 6 bases, the J end lost 10 bases, and 10 bases lay between the germline ends. CDR3 residues: CASRIGLEQFF. The CDR3 nucleotides are TGTGCCAGTAGGATCGGATTAGAGCAGTTCTTC.

The chain employs TRBV6-2 or TRBV6-3 and TRBJ1-6; no definite D call. This CDR3 has 14 residues. V lost 5 bases, J lost 7 bases, and 12 bases lay in between. Germline-derived CDR1 and CDR2 are MNHEY and SVGEGT. In nucleotides, the CDR3 is TGTGCCAGCAGTGACACGAGGCGGAATTCACCCCTCCACTTT. Protein product: CASSDTRRNSPLHF.

The chain joins TRBV4-1 to TRBJ2-7, with 7 bases aligning to TRBD1. The CDR3 contains 14 residues. Per the germline V gene, CDR1 is MGHRA and CDR2 is YSYEKL. V lost 5 bases, J lost 4 bases, and 8 bases stayed unmatched. The CDR3 nucleotides are TGCGCCAGCAGCGCTACCGGGACAGAGTACGAGCAGTACTTC. Amino acid sequence: CASSATGTEYEQYF.

The chain carries TRBV7-2 and TRBJ2-1, with a possible D match to TRBD1 (6 bases). The germline gives CDR1 SGHTA, CDR2 FQGNSA. V dropped 6 bases and J dropped 6 bases, with 15 bases sitting between them. This CDR3 is built from 14 residues. The CDR3 DNA sequence: TGTGCCAGCAGTTTCTCGACAGGCTTCAATGAGCAGTTCTTC. The encoded protein is CASSFSTGFNEQFF.

The CDR3: CASSLAGRVETQYF. CDR3 bases: TGCGCCAGCAGCTTGGCTGGCAGGGTTGAGACCCAGTACTTC. This chain connects TRBV5-1 to TRBJ2-5, with a possible D match to TRBD1 (5 bases). Trimming left V 0 bases short and J 5 bases short, with 11 bases between. This CDR3 contains 14 residues. Germline V gene sequence: CDR1 SGHRS, CDR2 YFSETQ.

The chain links TRBV10-3 to TRBJ2-5; 8 bases match TRBD2. The CDR3 contains 20 residues. Germline CDR1 is ENHRY and CDR2 is SYGVKD. V lost 6 bases to trimming and J lost 1 base; unmatched junction nucleotides: 22. CDR3 residues: CAIRPSPGNTGAGAQETQYF. CDR3 coding DNA: TGTGCCATCAGGCCATCTCCGGGGAATACGGGAGCGGGAGCCCAAGAGACCCAGTACTTC.

Here the CDR3 reads CASRTDSGGGYGYTF. The CDR3 DNA follows: TGTGCCAGCAGAACCGACTCAGGAGGTGGCTATGGCTACACCTTC. This chain joins TRBV2 and TRBJ1-2; D not resolved. CDR3 length equals 15 residues. Deletions cut 6 bases from V and 4 bases from J, with 18 bases between. Looked up from germline, CDR1 is SNHLY and CDR2 is FYNNEI. The entire variable domain, with the rest obtained from reference TRBV2 and TRBJ1-2, is as follows: EPEVTQTPSHQVTQMGQEVILRCVPISNHLYFYWYRQILGQKVEFLVSFYNNEISEKSEIFDDQFSVERPDGSNFTLKIRSTKLEDSAMYFCASRTDSGGGYGYTFGSGTRLTVV.

This chain connects TRBV20-1 to TRBJ1-1; D not resolved. The V and J ends lost 6 bases and 10 bases respectively, with 12 bases between them. The CDR3 contains 10 residues. Germline values: CDR1 DFQATT, CDR2 SNEGSKA (reference sequence). CDR3 sequence reads: CSARAVTAFF. Written as DNA, the CDR3 is TGCAGTGCCCGGGCAGTAACAGCTTTCTTT.

This chain connects TRBV19 to TRBJ2-2; unclear D gene. Germline assignment: CDR1 LNHDA and CDR2 SQIVND (reference sequence). This CDR3 has 15 residues. V gave up 8 bases and J gave up 0 bases, with 13 bases separating them. The CDR3 sequence is CASSRRTSNTGELFF. In nucleotides, the CDR3 is TGTGCCAGTTCCCGACGGACCTCGAACACCGGGGAGCTGTTTTTT.

This sequence joins TRBV3-1 (or the pseudogene TRBV3-2) and TRBJ1-5; D possibly corresponds to TRBD1 (6 bases). CDR1 is LGHDT, CDR2 YNNKEL, per germline (reference sequence). CDR3 length: 14 residues. V was trimmed by 1 base and J by 5 bases, leaving 9 bases between them. CDR3 DNA sequence: TGTGCCAGCAGCCAAGGACGGGGGCATCAGCCCCAGCATTTT. The encoded protein is CASSQGRGHQPQHF.

This clone has just a few counts. Written as DNA, the CDR3 is TGTGCCAGCAGCTTAGCGTCGGTGAACACTGAAGCTTTCTTT. Protein sequence: CASSLASVNTEAFF. The gene calls are TRBV7-9 and TRBJ1-1; D ambiguous. Trimming pared 0 bases from V and 0 bases from J, leaving 5 bases between. The CDR3 consists of 14 residues. From germline, CDR1 is SEHNR and CDR2 FQNEAQ (reference sequence).

This chain joins TRBV7-3 and TRBJ2-2, with no clear D. The CDR3 extends over 13 amino acids. In germline, CDR1 is SGHTA, CDR2 FQGTGA. Between the trimmed V and J ends, which lost 2 bases and 3 bases, there was a span of 4 bases. The CDR3, as DNA: TGTGCCAGCAGCTTACTGCACACCGGGGAGCTGTTTTTT. Translating it yields CASSLLHTGELFF.

This sequence joins TRBV7-9 and TRBJ1-2; D remains unclear. The CDR3 sequence is 14 residues long. CDR1 and CDR2 from the germline V gene are SEHNR and FQNEAQ (reference sequence). Trimming took off 7 bases at V and 8 bases at J, with 20 bases between the two ends. The CDR3 protein is CASTETLGQDGYTF. In nucleotides, the CDR3 is TGTGCCAGCACCGAGACTCTTGGCCAGGACGGCTACACCTTC.

The rearrangement joins TRBV5-1 to TRBJ1-1; weak D call: TRBD1 (6 bases). V lost 0 bases and J 6 bases, leaving 9 bases between the germline ends. Germline assignment: CDR1 SGHRS and CDR2 YFSETQ. The CDR3 length is 13 residues. DNA for the CDR3: TGCGCCAGCAGCTTGGTTGGGGGCTCTGAAGCTTTCTTT. It is translated as CASSLVGGSEAFF.

The chain carries TRBV7-2 and TRBJ2-7, with no clear D. Germline loops: CDR1 SGHTA, CDR2 FQGNSA. The CDR3 is 15 amino acids. Trimming stripped 5 bases from V and 0 bases from J, with 14 bases between. The CDR3 coding sequence is TGTGCCAGCAGCCCCGGTGGTAGTAACTCCTACGAGCAGTACTTC. Translating gives CASSPGGSNSYEQYF. The full variable domain, rest sourced from reference TRBV7-2 and TRBJ2-7, is GAGVSQSPSNKVTEKGKDVELRCDPISGHTALYWYRQSLGQGLEFLIYFQGNSAPDKSGLPSDRFSAERTGGSVSTLTIQRTQQEDSAVYLCASSPGGSNSYEQYFGPGTRLTVT.

The chain is built from TRBV7-2 and TRBJ2-1; 7 bases match TRBD2. CDR3 size: 17 residues. Germline V gene sequence: CDR1 SGHTA, CDR2 FQGNSA. After removal of 5 bases from V and 5 bases from J, the junction contained 15 bases not matched to a gene. DNA for the CDR3: TGTGCCAGCAGCCCTGGGGGAGGGGCAAGGAGGAACAATGAGCAGTTCTTC. Translation: CASSPGGGARRNNEQFF.

The V call is TRBV10-2, the J call TRBJ1-5; D gene unclear. The CDR3 contains 14 residues. Germline V gives CDR1 WSHSY, CDR2 SAAADI. Trimming shortened V by 4 bases and J by 7 bases, and 14 bases separated the two germline ends. The CDR3 DNA sequence: TGCGCCAGCAGTGGAGAGGGAAATCCCCAGCCCCAGCATTTT. It encodes CASSGEGNPQPQHF.

This clone was seen only once. The chain has TRBV25-1 and TRBJ2-1; D might be TRBD1 (6 bases). The V and J ends lost 2 bases and 8 bases respectively, with 13 bases between them. CDR1 is MGHDK, CDR2 SYGVNS, per germline. The CDR3 contains 14 residues. The CDR3 sequence is CASSERGHYDEQFF. The CDR3 DNA sequence: TGTGCCAGCAGTGAAAGGGGACACTATGATGAGCAGTTCTTC.

V gene TRBV10-2 combines with J gene TRBJ2-3; D is uncertain. The CDR3 is 15 amino acids. The germline V and J ends were trimmed by 1 base and 2 bases, with 10 bases remaining between them. Germline CDR1 WSHSY, CDR2 SAAADI. The CDR3 loop is CASSEWARSTDTQYF. DNA of the CDR3: TGCGCCAGCAGTGAGTGGGCAAGATCCACAGATACGCAGTATTTT.

The rearrangement joins TRBV7-9 to TRBJ1-3, with TRBD1 as a possible D gene (5 bases). CDR1 is SEHNR and CDR2 is FQNEAQ in the germline V gene (reference sequence). Trimming removed 1 base from V and 3 bases from J, with 16 bases in between. The CDR3 extends over 17 amino acids. DNA of the CDR3: TGTGCCAGCAGCTTAGTTAGTTGGGACCGCATTGGAAACACCATATATTTT. Residues: CASSLVSWDRIGNTIYF.

The chain has TRBV30 and TRBJ2-7; possibly TRBD1 or TRBD2 for D (5 bases each). Trimming pared 5 bases from V and 0 bases from J, leaving 8 bases between. CDR1 GTSNPN and CDR2 SVGIG come from the germline V gene (reference sequence). The CDR3 extends over 12 amino acids. DNA for the CDR3: TGTGCCTGGGGGGGTAGCTCCTACGAGCAGTACTTC. As protein: CAWGGSSYEQYF.